One sample yielded the 30 T cell receptor beta chains listed below, sequenced in a study of CD8 T cells in ankylosing spondylitis. Each CDR3 protein is one row after TCRdb ran MiXCR on the 5' RACE reads. The sample lists 250,000 to 350,000 distinct CDR3 sequences; around 20% were seen once. Sequenced material: blood, either unsorted or a sorted T cell fraction (not recorded which). Every receptor here comes from a female donor with ankylosing spondylitis or in good health (not recorded which).

V usage is TRBV27 and J usage is TRBJ2-2; D ambiguous. This CDR3 comprises 15 residues. The germline gives CDR1 MNHEY, CDR2 SMNVEV (reference sequence). V gave up 4 bases and J gave up 4 bases, with 13 bases separating them. DNA of the CDR3: TGTGCCAGCAGTTCGTATGACGTGACCACCGGGGAGCTGTTTTTT. The encoded protein is CASSSYDVTTGELFF.

There are many counts of this clonotype. This chain joins TRBV2 and TRBJ2-3; D call uncertain. Germline CDR1 and CDR2: SNHLY and FYNNEI. This CDR3 is built from 12 residues. Deletions cut 4 bases from V and 2 bases from J, with 4 bases between. CDR3 amino acids: CASSVSTDTQYF. As DNA, the CDR3 is TGTGCCAGCAGTGTGTCCACAGATACGCAGTATTTT.

The chain has TRBV7-2 and TRBJ2-7; no clear D. The V end lost 2 bases, the J end lost 0 bases, and 11 bases lay between the germline ends. The CDR3 spans 15 residues. Germline loops: CDR1 SGHTA, CDR2 FQGNSA. CDR3 nucleotide sequence: TGTGCCAGCAGCTTAACCTCCCGTAGCTCCTACGAGCAGTACTTC. Translation gives CASSLTSRSSYEQYF.

This clonotype was counted between two and nine times. The V gene is TRBV20-1, the J gene TRBJ1-1, with a possible D match to TRBD1 (6 bases). The V and J ends lost 6 bases and 7 bases respectively, with 21 bases between them. The CDR3 is 14 residues long. Per germline, CDR1 DFQATT and CDR2 SNEGSKA (reference sequence). The CDR3 loop is CSAPNPNRVDEAFF. CDR3 sequence (DNA): TGCAGTGCCCCTAACCCGAACAGGGTTGATGAAGCTTTCTTT.

This clonotype appeared a few times. This sequence joins TRBV5-1 and TRBJ2-7, with 9 bases that match TRBD1. This CDR3 comprises 14 residues. Germline CDR1 and CDR2: SGHRS and YFSETQ. Trimming cost V 4 bases and J 7 bases; bases outside gene matches: 9. CDR3 nucleotide sequence: TGCGCCAGCAGCACCTTTAGGACAGGGGAAGAGCAGTACTTC. Translating gives CASSTFRTGEEQYF. The full variable domain, completed using reference TRBV5-1 and TRBJ2-7, is KAGVTQTPRYLIKTRGQQVTLSCSPISGHRSVSWYQQTPGQGLQFLFEYFSETQRNKGNFPGRFSGRQFSNSRSEMNVSTLELGDSALYLCASSTFRTGEEQYFGPGTRLTVT.

The chain employs TRBV27 and TRBJ2-1; 7 positions agree with TRBD2. Germline loops: CDR1 MNHEY, CDR2 SMNVEV (reference sequence). Trimming cost V 5 bases and J 9 bases; bases outside gene matches: 10. This CDR3 comprises 14 residues. CDR3: CASSPGGLFGEQFF. CDR3 DNA: TGTGCCAGCAGTCCGGGGGGATTGTTTGGTGAGCAGTTCTTC.

The sample holds many counts of this clonotype. The chain has TRBV10-3 and TRBJ1-5; D not resolved. The CDR3 is 13 amino acids. V gave up 0 bases and J gave up 5 bases, with 5 bases separating them. Germline V gene lookup returns CDR1 ENHRY and CDR2 SYGVKD. The CDR3: CAISESRDQPQHF. The CDR3 DNA reads as TGTGCCATCAGTGAGTCAAGGGATCAGCCCCAGCATTTT.

This rearrangement joins TRBV7-3 to TRBJ2-1; the D gene is possibly TRBD1 (5 bases). This CDR3 has 14 residues. The V and J ends lost 4 bases and 6 bases respectively, with 13 bases between them. Germline lookup yields CDR1 SGHTA and CDR2 FQGTGA. CDR3 nucleotide sequence: TGTGCCAGCAGCTCAGGGCTGCGGACCAATGAGCAGTTCTTC. It translates to CASSSGLRTNEQFF.

The V gene is TRBV9, the J gene TRBJ2-1; TRBD2 agrees at 11 bases. From germline, CDR1 is SGDLS and CDR2 YYNGEE. The CDR3 has 15 residues. The J segment lost 2 bases and the V segment lost 5 bases, leaving 3 bases of the junction unmatched. The CDR3 sequence: CASSQGLAAYNEQFF. In DNA form, the CDR3 reads TGTGCCAGCAGTCAGGGACTAGCGGCCTACAATGAGCAGTTCTTC. Full variable domain (remainder filled in from reference TRBV9 and TRBJ2-1): DSGVTQTPKHLITATGQRVTLRCSPRSGDLSVYWYQQSLDQGLQFLIQYYNGEERAKGNILERFSAQQFPDLHSELNLSSLELGDSALYFCASSQGLAAYNEQFFGPGTRLTVL.

This clonotype was observed at least ten times. The chain carries TRBV20-1 and TRBJ2-1; TRBD2 matches at 12 bases. This CDR3 contains 14 residues. V was clipped by 6 bases and J by 9 bases; unmatched bases: 9. CDR1 is DFQATT and CDR2 is SNEGSKA in the germline V gene (reference sequence). CDR3 sequence: CSAKTSGRFGEQFF. In DNA, the CDR3 is TGCAGTGCGAAGACTAGCGGGAGATTCGGTGAGCAGTTCTTC.

In this sample, this clonotype turned up many times. The genes are TRBV6-5 and TRBJ1-2, with 8 bases aligning to TRBD1. CDR1 is MNHEY and CDR2 is SVGAGI in the germline V gene. The CDR3 extends over 15 amino acids. J lost 7 bases, V lost 5 bases, and 12 bases had no gene match. CDR3 coding DNA: TGTGCCAGCAGTAGGGACAGGACGGTCGTAAGTGGCTACACCTTC. Translating gives CASSRDRTVVSGYTF.

This clonotype was detected many times. The V call is TRBV20-1, the J call TRBJ2-1; D assignment may be TRBD1 or TRBD2 (5 bases each). This CDR3 has 13 amino acids. Trimming cost V 0 bases and J 11 bases, with 14 bases left between them. Germline CDR1 and CDR2: DFQATT and SNEGSKA (reference sequence). The CDR3 nucleotides read TGCAGTGCTAGAGATCAGGGTACTAGAAAGCAGTTCTTC. This encodes CSARDQGTRKQFF.

A few counts support this clonotype. This rearrangement joins TRBV13 to TRBJ2-3, with 7 bases fitting TRBD2. Germline V CDR1 and CDR2: PRHDT, FYEKMQ (reference sequence). J gave up 2 bases and V 5 bases, and 7 bases lay outside the gene matches. The CDR3 is 15 residues long. The CDR3 DNA sequence: TGTGCCAGCAGCGTCTGGGAGGGGACCACAGATACGCAGTATTTT. Residues: CASSVWEGTTDTQYF.

The chain couples TRBV12-3 or TRBV12-4 to TRBJ1-5; D possibly corresponds to TRBD1 (6 bases). The CDR3 contains 14 residues. V was shortened by 5 bases and J by 11 bases, with 19 bases between the two germline ends. The chain's CDR3 is CASSRQAPPEAQHF. The DNA for the CDR3 is TGTGCCAGCAGTCGACAGGCCCCTCCGGAGGCCCAGCATTTT.

V is TRBV10-3 and J is TRBJ2-3; D unresolved. The CDR3 totals 11 residues. CDR1 and CDR2 (germline): ENHRY, SYGVKD. V gave up 6 bases and J gave up 6 bases, with 7 bases separating them. CDR3 sequence reads: CAIRNADTQYF. CDR3 coding DNA: TGTGCCATCAGAAACGCGGATACGCAGTATTTT.

V gene TRBV20-1 combines with J gene TRBJ2-7; 7 bases agree with TRBD2. The CDR3 is made up of 14 amino acids. Germline loops: CDR1 DFQATT, CDR2 SNEGSKA (reference sequence). The V segment lost 6 bases and the J segment 3 bases; nucleotides outside the gene matches: 11. The CDR3 nucleotides read TGCAGTGCCCGTCGGACTAGTTTGCTCTACGAGCAGTACTTC. Its protein product is CSARRTSLLYEQYF.

Ten or more counts support this clonotype. This chain connects TRBV7-2 to TRBJ2-1; 11 nucleotides align to TRBD2. V shed 11 bases and J 5 bases; nucleotides not matched to a gene: 5. Per the germline V gene, CDR1 is SGHTA and CDR2 is FQGNSA. This CDR3 has 13 amino acids. The CDR3: CAAQTSGNNEQFF. The CDR3 nucleotides read TGTGCCGCCCAGACTAGCGGGAACAATGAGCAGTTCTTC.

V gene TRBV6-1 combines with J gene TRBJ2-3; 7 positions match TRBD2. V shed 4 bases, J shed 3 bases, and the junction held 4 bases outside the gene matches. The CDR3 covers 14 residues. The germline gives CDR1 MNHNS, CDR2 SASEGT. CDR3 sequence: CASSGGGRTDTQYF. The CDR3 region has the DNA TGTGCCAGCAGTGGGGGCGGGAGAACAGATACGCAGTATTTT.

This clonotype was detected only a few times. The chain recombines TRBV6-2 or TRBV6-3 with TRBJ1-4; no reliable D call. CDR1 and CDR2 from the germline V gene are MNHEY and SVGEGT. This CDR3 comprises 14 residues. The ends were cut back, 6 bases at V and 5 bases at J, with 13 bases in the middle. CDR3 protein: CASRSYVRNEKLFF. The CDR3 bases are TGTGCCAGCAGAAGCTACGTGAGGAATGAAAAACTGTTTTTT.

This chain connects TRBV19 to TRBJ2-7, with D unclear. CDR1 and CDR2 from the germline V gene are LNHDA and SQIVND (reference sequence). CDR3 length: 12 amino acids. V lost 3 bases and J lost 4, with 7 bases in between. The DNA for the CDR3 is TGTGCCAGTAGTATGACACCTTACGAGCAGTACTTC. Translation: CASSMTPYEQYF.

This chain uses TRBV20-1 with TRBJ1-1; D is undetermined. V lost 0 bases, J lost 1 base, and 3 bases lay in between. In germline, CDR1 is DFQATT, CDR2 SNEGSKA (reference sequence). The CDR3 sequence is 12 residues long. CDR3 amino acids: CSARDRNTEAFF. CDR3 coding DNA: TGCAGTGCTAGAGATCGGAACACTGAAGCTTTCTTT.

This clonotype was picked up a small number of times. This sequence joins TRBV29-1 and TRBJ2-5; maybe TRBD2 (6 bases). The CDR3 loop spans 13 amino acids. Per germline, CDR1 SQVTM and CDR2 ANQGSEA. V shed 4 bases and J shed 1 base, with 10 bases lying between them. Here the CDR3 DNA reads TGCAGCGTTGGTGCGGGGTCCCAAGAGACCCAGTACTTC. Translation gives CSVGAGSQETQYF.

This clonotype was seen many times. V is TRBV6-5 and J is TRBJ2-3; 7 bases align to TRBD2. V gave up 4 bases and J gave up 7 bases; unmatched junction bases: 5. The CDR3 is made up of 13 amino acids. Per germline, CDR1 MNHEY and CDR2 SVGAGI. CDR3 in DNA: TGTGCCAGCAGTTGGGGGAGGGGTAATACGCAGTATTTT. This codes for CASSWGRGNTQYF.

The V gene is TRBV11-2, the J gene TRBJ2-7, with D hard to call. CDR1 is SGHAT, CDR2 FQNNGV, per germline. The CDR3 is 18 amino acids. V was cut by 2 bases and J by 3 bases, with 23 bases left in between. The CDR3 here is CASSLSPPRLLRFYEQYF. CDR3 nucleotide sequence: TGTGCCAGCAGCTTAAGCCCCCCCCGGCTGCTCAGGTTCTACGAGCAGTACTTC.

This chain links TRBV14 with TRBJ2-6; D remains unclear. The germline gives CDR1 SGHDN, CDR2 FVKESK. The CDR3 is 14 amino acids. V lost 1 base to trimming and J lost 4 bases, with 5 bases between them. DNA for the CDR3: TGTGCCAGCAGCCAAGGCGTCGGGGCCAACGTCCTGACTTTC. Protein sequence: CASSQGVGANVLTF. The complete variable domain, with remaining parts taken from reference TRBV14 and TRBJ2-6, reads EAGVTQFPSHSVIEKGQTVTLRCDPISGHDNLYWYRRVMGKEIKFLLHFVKESKQDESGMPNNRFLAERTGGTYSTLKVQPAELEDSGVYFCASSQGVGANVLTFGAGSRLTVL.

This clonotype was recorded a few times. The rearrangement uses TRBV7-2 and TRBJ2-1; 13 bases fit TRBD2. The CDR3 length is 16 residues. The trim removed 6 bases at V and 7 bases at J, leaving 9 bases unmatched. The germline V gene has CDR1 SGHTA and CDR2 FQGNSA. CDR3 sequence (DNA): TGTGCCAGCAGTACTGGGACTAGCGGGAAGGGGAATGAGCAGTTCTTC. Translation: CASSTGTSGKGNEQFF.

The chain links TRBV20-1 to TRBJ2-7; D perhaps matches TRBD2 (6 bases). Per the germline V gene, CDR1 is DFQATT and CDR2 is SNEGSKA (reference sequence). Trimming shortened V by 4 bases and J by 0 bases, and 13 bases separated the two germline ends. The CDR3 has 14 amino acids. CDR3 in amino acids: CSAKPEGVSYEQYF. The CDR3 bases are TGCAGTGCTAAACCGGAGGGAGTCTCCTACGAGCAGTACTTC.

This clonotype has a single count. The chain combines TRBV9 with TRBJ2-3; TRBD2 is a possible D gene (6 bases). Trimming pared 0 bases from V and 3 bases from J, leaving 11 bases between. The germline V gene encodes CDR1 SGDLS and CDR2 YYNGEE. This CDR3 has 15 residues. The CDR3 region has the DNA TGTGCCAGCAGCGTAGGGTACAGCGGGACAGATACGCAGTATTTT. Protein: CASSVGYSGTDTQYF.

This chain links TRBV29-1 with TRBJ2-2; 13 bases map to TRBD2. This CDR3 contains 16 residues. Looked up from germline, CDR1 is SQVTM and CDR2 is ANQGSEA. V trimming: 6 bases; J trimming: 6 bases; junction bases outside the gene matches: 10. CDR3 in amino acids: CSVTSGRAGKAGELFF. The CDR3 coding sequence is TGCAGCGTAACTAGCGGGAGGGCCGGTAAGGCCGGGGAGCTGTTTTTT.

The chain joins TRBV20-1 to TRBJ2-1; no reliable D call. Deletions cut 0 bases from V and 4 bases from J, with 10 bases between. The CDR3 covers 14 residues. In germline, CDR1 is DFQATT, CDR2 SNEGSKA (reference sequence). CDR3 bases: TGCAGTGCTAGAGAAGTAGCAGGTTACAATGAGCAGTTCTTC. Translating it yields CSAREVAGYNEQFF.